The 16 T cell receptor beta chains in this list originate from one sample, sequenced in a study of T cells in Graves' hyperthyroidism and ophthalmopathy (dated by TCRdb to the late 2010s). The method was multiplex PCR. Sequencing instrument: Illumina HiSeq 2000. TCR beta CDR3 regions were amplified from RNA transcripts. The first round of RT-PCR for the TCR CDR3 was performed with the HTBI primer set and the Qiagen OneStep RT-PCR kit. The raw public reads went through TCRdb reprocessing: fastp at Q25, MiXCR clone calling, in-frame beta chains kept. Each CDR3 protein gets just one entry, which takes the most common genes and DNA from the rows behind it. The sample table records under 300,000 distinct CDR3 sequences; more than 14% of these occur just once. The leading ten clones occupy approximately 12% of the sample. Sequencing was carried out using blood. These receptors were taken from a woman in her thirties or forties with Graves' hyperthyroidism that later progressed to Graves' ophthalmopathy.

The gene calls are TRBV16 and TRBJ1-2, with 7 bases that match TRBD1. The CDR3 runs 16 residues. The germline gives CDR1 KGHSY, CDR2 FQNENV. With V trimmed by 3 bases and J by 8 bases, 15 bases remained unmatched. CDR3 nucleotides: TGTGCCAGCAGCCATTTGACAGGGAGATCCCCGGGAGGCTACACCTTC. Its protein product is CASSHLTGRSPGGYTF.

This clonotype was observed a single time. The chain carries TRBV18 and TRBJ1-5; 7 bases agree with TRBD1. Germline assignment: CDR1 KGHSH and CDR2 LQKENI. V lost 6 bases to trimming and J lost 2 bases; unmatched junction nucleotides: 16. The CDR3 runs 18 residues. CDR3: CASSRQGSGELGNQPQHF. CDR3 nucleotides: TGTGCCAGCTCCCGACAGGGTTCGGGAGAACTGGGCAATCAGCCCCAGCATTTT.

This clonotype appeared many times. The V gene is TRBV3-1, the J gene TRBJ1-5, with D possibly being TRBD1 (6 bases). This CDR3 is built from 14 residues. Germline V gene data show CDR1 as LGHDT and CDR2 as YNNKEL (reference sequence). The ends were cut back, 5 bases at V and 3 bases at J, with 11 bases in the middle. As DNA, the CDR3 is TGTGCCAGCAGCAGACAGGTCCACAATCAGCCCCAGCATTTT. Its protein is CASSRQVHNQPQHF.

The chain has TRBV28 and TRBJ2-7, with D possibly TRBD2 on 5 matching bases. V was shortened by 2 bases and J by 3 bases, with 11 bases between the two germline ends. The CDR3 contains 14 residues. CDR1 MDHEN and CDR2 SYDVKM come from the germline V gene. The CDR3 region has the DNA TGTGCCAGCAGTTTACGCGGGTGGGGCTACGAGCAGTACTTC. This translates into CASSLRGWGYEQYF.

This clonotype showed up just once. This may be a read error: a much more frequent sequence differs by one nucleotide. This chain connects TRBV4-1 to TRBJ2-7; 13 nucleotides agree with TRBD2. The germline gives CDR1 MGHRA, CDR2 YSYEKL. The CDR3 is 19 residues long. In nucleotides, the CDR3 is TGCGCCAGCAGCCAAGATAACGGACTAGCGGGAGAAATCTCCTACAAGCAGTACTTC. Translation gives CASSQDNGLAGEISYKQYF.

This clonotype has at least ten counts. The V call is TRBV29-1, the J call TRBJ2-1, with D hard to call. Germline V lookup: CDR1 SQVTM, CDR2 ANQGSEA. CDR3 length: 11 amino acids. Trimming pared 3 bases from V and 7 bases from J, leaving 7 bases between. In nucleotides, the CDR3 is TGCAGCGTTGATATGGGAAATGAGCAGTTCTTC. Translated: CSVDMGNEQFF.

In its sample, this clonotype was seen many times. This rearrangement joins TRBV11-2 to TRBJ2-5, with TRBD2 matching 13 bases. The V gene's germline CDR1 is SGHAT and CDR2 FQNNGV. The CDR3 consists of 18 residues. Germline trimming cut 5 bases from V and 3 bases from J; bases unmatched to any gene: 12. This chain's CDR3 is CASSHAATSGRTKETQYF. Written as DNA, the CDR3 is TGTGCCAGCAGCCACGCCGCGACTAGCGGGAGGACTAAAGAGACCCAGTACTTC.

Only a few counts were recorded for this clonotype. The chain joins TRBV6-1 to TRBJ1-5, with TRBD1 identical over 7 bases. Germline CDR1 reads MNHNS; CDR2 reads SASEGT. The CDR3 is 14 amino acids. Unmatched junction bases numbered 13, after V lost 6 bases and J lost 11 bases. The CDR3 region has the DNA TGTGCCAGCAGAGGGACAGAATCCGTTCTGGCCCAGCATTTT. Its translation is CASRGTESVLAQHF.

This clonotype was picked up a small number of times. The chain recombines TRBV20-1 with TRBJ1-1, with D perhaps matching TRBD1 (6 bases). Deletions cut 3 bases from V and 0 bases from J, with 20 bases between. This CDR3 is built from 17 residues. Germline values: CDR1 DFQATT, CDR2 SNEGSKA (reference sequence). In DNA form, the CDR3 reads TGCAGTGCTAGGATTTTGGGGGCTCTCCGGATGAACACTGAAGCTTTCTTT. Protein product: CSARILGALRMNTEAFF.

This clonotype has a single count. The J gene is TRBJ2-3, the V gene TRBV11-1; possibly TRBD2 for D (5 bases). This CDR3 is built from 12 residues. Germline CDR1 is SGHAT and CDR2 is FQDESV (reference sequence). The V end lost 5 bases, the J end lost 3 bases, and 6 bases lay between the germline ends. DNA for the CDR3: TGTGCCAGCAGCACGGGGACAGATACGCAGTATTTT. This codes for CASSTGTDTQYF.

This clonotype appeared many times. The chain recombines TRBV11-2 with TRBJ2-7, with TRBD2 matching 7 bases. V trimming: 0 bases; J trimming: 2 bases; junction bases outside the gene matches: 1. This CDR3 is 14 amino acids long. From germline, CDR1 is SGHAT and CDR2 FQNNGV. The CDR3 bases are TGTGCCAGCAGCTTAGAACGGGAGGCCTACGAGCAGTACTTC. It translates to CASSLEREAYEQYF.

Concerning this clonotype itself: With a much larger clone just one base away, this may be a read error. The chain employs TRBV6-1 and TRBJ1-5; D ambiguous. Germline-derived CDR1 and CDR2 are MNHNS and SASEGT. The V gene lost 5 bases and the J gene lost 2 bases, with 13 bases spanning the gap. This CDR3 region has 15 residues. The CDR3 DNA reads as TGTGCCAGCAGTATGTTGCTGTCAGGCAATCAGCCCCAGCATTTT. This translates into CASSMLLSGNQPQHF.

This clonotype has just a few counts. This could be a read error, since a much larger clone is one nucleotide away. The chain joins TRBV7-9 to TRBJ2-2; the D call may be TRBD1 or TRBD2 (6 bases each). CDR3 size: 14 residues. Germline V gene lookup returns CDR1 SEHNR and CDR2 FQNEAQ (reference sequence). CDR3 in amino acids: CASSSGMRRGELCF. The CDR3 nucleotides read TGTGCCAGCAGTTCCGGGATGCGGAGGGGGGAGCTGTGTTTT.

The rearrangement joins TRBV13 to TRBJ2-3; 8 nucleotides line up with TRBD1. Germline assignment: CDR1 PRHDT and CDR2 FYEKMQ (reference sequence). This CDR3 is 15 amino acids long. J lost 9 bases, V lost 0 bases, and 8 bases had no gene match. The chain's CDR3 is CASSLGTGASVTQYF. The CDR3 bases are TGTGCCAGCAGCTTAGGGACAGGGGCATCGGTCACGCAGTATTTT.

This clonotype was recorded many times. The chain is built from TRBV28 and TRBJ1-1, with unresolved D. This CDR3 comprises 12 residues. CDR1 and CDR2 from the germline V gene are MDHEN and SYDVKM. The V and J ends lost 5 bases and 8 bases respectively, with 12 bases between them. CDR3 coding DNA: TGTGCCAGCAGTCGTGGACTCAACGAAGCTTTCTTT. Encoded protein: CASSRGLNEAFF. Supplemented by reference TRBV28 and TRBJ1-1, the full variable domain reads DVKVTQSSRYLVKRTGEKVFLECVQDMDHENMFWYRQDPGLGLRLIYFSYDVKMKEKGDIPEGYSVSREKKERFSLILESASTNQTSMYLCASSRGLNEAFFGQGTRLTVV.

This clonotype was seen ten or more times. CDR3 region: CASSRLAGALLSGTGELFF. The CDR3, as DNA: TGTGCCAGCTCGCGACTAGCGGGAGCCCTGCTTTCGGGCACCGGGGAGCTGTTTTTT. The J gene is TRBJ2-2, the V gene TRBV28; 12 nucleotides match TRBD2. Losses at the gene ends were 8 bases for V and 4 bases for J; bases not matched to a gene: 17. Germline CDR1 reads MDHEN; CDR2 reads SYDVKM. The CDR3 is 19 residues long.